This T cell receptor (beta chain) was sequenced during a study of immune evolution from preneoplasia to lung adenocarcinoma. The ends were cut back, 10 bases at V and 0 bases at J, with 12 bases in the middle. The CDR3 spans 14 residues. CDR1 is SGHTA, CDR2 FQGTGA, per germline. This table comes from immunoSEQ multiplex PCR, and its TCRdb copy is limited to in-frame clones, with some not included. Here the sample spans some 7,300 clones, roughly 78% being singletons. The chain has TRBV7-3 and TRBJ2-2, with D perhaps matching TRBD1 or TRBD2 (6 bases each). This receptor was taken from a person aged 55 to 79 with lung adenocarcinoma. Specimen: FFPE adjacent normal lung tissue. DNA for the CDR3: TGTGCCAAGGGGGGAAAGACGAACACCGGGGAGCTGTTTTTT. Amino acids: CAKGGKTNTGELFF.